This T cell receptor (beta chain) was captured by sequencing in a study of T cell repertoires in cytomegalovirus infection. The wider study: The public TCR beta signatures pointed to both CMV infection and matching HLA type.

The CDR3 covers 14 residues. Looked up from germline, CDR1 is DFQATT and CDR2 is SNEGSKA (reference sequence). The ends lost 4 bases at V and 1 base at J; junction bases unmatched: 6. TCRdb reanalysed the reads using MiXCR and keeps one entry per CDR3 protein. In the table there are around 630,000 distinct CDR3 sequences, 20% to 25% of which are singletons. This clonotype was detected only a few times. This sequence was found in a human donor in good health (CMV status not recorded). Some clones in this sample may be carry-over from other donors' samples. This chain connects TRBV20-1 to TRBJ2-7; 8 bases fit TRBD1. The source material was CD8+ T cells from PBMCs. Here the CDR3 reads CSAMWTGSSYEQYF. The CDR3 DNA reads as TGCAGTGCTATGTGGACAGGGAGTTCCTACGAGCAGTACTTC.